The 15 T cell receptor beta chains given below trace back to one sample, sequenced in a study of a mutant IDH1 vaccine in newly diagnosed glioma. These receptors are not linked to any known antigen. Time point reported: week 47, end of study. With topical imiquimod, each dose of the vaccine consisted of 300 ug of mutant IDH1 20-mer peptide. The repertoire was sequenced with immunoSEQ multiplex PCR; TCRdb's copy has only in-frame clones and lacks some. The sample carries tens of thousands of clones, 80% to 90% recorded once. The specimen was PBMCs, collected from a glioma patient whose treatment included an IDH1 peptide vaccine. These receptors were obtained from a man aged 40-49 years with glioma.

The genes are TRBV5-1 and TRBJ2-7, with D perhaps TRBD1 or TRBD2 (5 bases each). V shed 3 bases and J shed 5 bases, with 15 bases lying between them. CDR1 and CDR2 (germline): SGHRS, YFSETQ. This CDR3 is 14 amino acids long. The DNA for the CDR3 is TGCGCCAGCAGCTCTACACCGGGGCACGACGAGCAGTACTTC. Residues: CASSSTPGHDEQYF.

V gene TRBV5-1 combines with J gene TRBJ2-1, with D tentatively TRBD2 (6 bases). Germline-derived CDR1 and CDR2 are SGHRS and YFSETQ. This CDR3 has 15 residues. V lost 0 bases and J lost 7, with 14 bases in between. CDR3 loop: CASSLETGVKNEQFF. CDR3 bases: TGCGCCAGCAGCTTGGAAACGGGAGTGAAGAATGAGCAGTTCTTC. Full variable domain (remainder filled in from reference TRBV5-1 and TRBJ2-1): KAGVTQTPRYLIKTRGQQVTLSCSPISGHRSVSWYQQTPGQGLQFLFEYFSETQRNKGNFPGRFSGRQFSNSRSEMNVSTLELGDSALYLCASSLETGVKNEQFFGPGTRLTVL.

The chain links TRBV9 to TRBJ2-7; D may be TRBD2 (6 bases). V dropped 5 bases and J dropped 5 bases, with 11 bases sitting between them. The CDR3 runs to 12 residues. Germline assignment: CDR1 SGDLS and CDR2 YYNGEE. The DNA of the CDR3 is TGTGCCAGCAGTCCCGGCGGGGACGAGCAGTACTTC. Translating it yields CASSPGGDEQYF.

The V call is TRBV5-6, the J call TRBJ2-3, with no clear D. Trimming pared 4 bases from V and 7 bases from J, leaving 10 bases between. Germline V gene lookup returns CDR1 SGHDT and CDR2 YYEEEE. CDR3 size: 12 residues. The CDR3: CASSDGPHTQYF. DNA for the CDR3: TGTGCCAGCAGCGACGGGCCCCATACGCAGTATTTT.

CDR3 amino acids: CASSLGARWEETQYF. The CDR3 DNA follows: TGTGCCAGCAGCTTGGGGGCTCGGTGGGAAGAGACCCAGTACTTC. The chain carries TRBV5-6 and TRBJ2-5, with D unresolved. Germline values: CDR1 SGHDT, CDR2 YYEEEE. The V gene lost 0 bases and the J gene lost 3 bases, with 12 bases spanning the gap. This CDR3 comprises 15 residues.

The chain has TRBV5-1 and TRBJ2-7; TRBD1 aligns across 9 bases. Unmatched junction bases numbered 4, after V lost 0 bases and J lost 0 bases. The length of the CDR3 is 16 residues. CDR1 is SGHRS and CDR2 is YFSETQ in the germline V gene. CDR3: CASSLATGGLSYEQYF. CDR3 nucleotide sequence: TGCGCCAGCAGCTTGGCTACAGGGGGCCTCTCCTACGAGCAGTACTTC.

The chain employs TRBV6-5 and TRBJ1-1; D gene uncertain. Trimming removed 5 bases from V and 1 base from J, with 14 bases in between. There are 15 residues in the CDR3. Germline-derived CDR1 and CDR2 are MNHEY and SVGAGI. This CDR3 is CASSTLTQTNTEAFF. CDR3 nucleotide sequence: TGTGCCAGCAGTACCCTCACACAGACGAACACTGAAGCTTTCTTT.

DNA of the CDR3: TGTGCCAGCAGCTCCGGGGATAGGGGAAAAGAGACCCAGTACTTC. Its translation is CASSSGDRGKETQYF. V usage is TRBV5-4 and J usage is TRBJ2-5; D might be TRBD1 or TRBD2, each matching 5 bases. The CDR3 is made up of 15 amino acids. Germline CDR1 and CDR2: SGHNT and YYREEE (reference sequence). Trimming left V 3 bases short and J 3 bases short, with 15 bases between.

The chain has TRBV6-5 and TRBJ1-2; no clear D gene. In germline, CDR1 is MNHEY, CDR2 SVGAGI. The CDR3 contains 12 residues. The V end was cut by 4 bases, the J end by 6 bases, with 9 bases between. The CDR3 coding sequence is TGTGCCAGCAGTTCCAAGTCCGATGGCTACACCTTC. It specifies CASSSKSDGYTF.

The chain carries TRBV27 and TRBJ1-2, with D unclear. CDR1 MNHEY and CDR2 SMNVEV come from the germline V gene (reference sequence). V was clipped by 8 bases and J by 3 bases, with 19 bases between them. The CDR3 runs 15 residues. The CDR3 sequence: CASSEGGDWDYGYTF. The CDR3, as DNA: TGTGCCAGCTCCGAAGGTGGGGATTGGGACTATGGCTACACCTTC.

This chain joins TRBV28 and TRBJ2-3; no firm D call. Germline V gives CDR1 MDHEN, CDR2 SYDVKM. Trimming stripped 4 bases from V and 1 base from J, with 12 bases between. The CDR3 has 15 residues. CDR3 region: CASSYTAPRTDTQYF. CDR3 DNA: TGTGCCAGCAGTTATACAGCGCCACGCACAGATACGCAGTATTTT.

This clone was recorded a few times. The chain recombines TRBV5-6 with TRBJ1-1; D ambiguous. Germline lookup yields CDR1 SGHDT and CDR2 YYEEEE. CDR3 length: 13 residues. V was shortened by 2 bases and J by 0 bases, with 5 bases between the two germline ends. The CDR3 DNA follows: TGTGCCAGCAGCTTTAACATGAACACTGAAGCTTTCTTT. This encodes CASSFNMNTEAFF.

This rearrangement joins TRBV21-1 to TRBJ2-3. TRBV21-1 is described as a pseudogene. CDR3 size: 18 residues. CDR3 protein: CASSFRAANCTSTDTQYF. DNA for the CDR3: TGTGCCAGCAGCTTCCGGGCCGCCAATTGTACTAGCACAGATACGCAGTATTTT.

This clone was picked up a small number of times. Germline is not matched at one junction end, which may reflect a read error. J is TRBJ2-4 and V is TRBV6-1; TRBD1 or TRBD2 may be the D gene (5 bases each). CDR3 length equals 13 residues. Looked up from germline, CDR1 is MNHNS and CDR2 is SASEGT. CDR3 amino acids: CASSQSPRDPADF. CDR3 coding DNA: TGTGCCAGCAGTCAGAGTCCCCGGGACCCAGCGGACTTC.

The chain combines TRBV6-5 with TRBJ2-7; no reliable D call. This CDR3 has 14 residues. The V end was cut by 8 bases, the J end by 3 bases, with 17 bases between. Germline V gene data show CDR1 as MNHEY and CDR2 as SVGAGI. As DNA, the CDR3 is TGTGCCAGCCCTTCCTGCTCCAGCCACTACGAGCAGTACTTC. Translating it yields CASPSCSSHYEQYF.